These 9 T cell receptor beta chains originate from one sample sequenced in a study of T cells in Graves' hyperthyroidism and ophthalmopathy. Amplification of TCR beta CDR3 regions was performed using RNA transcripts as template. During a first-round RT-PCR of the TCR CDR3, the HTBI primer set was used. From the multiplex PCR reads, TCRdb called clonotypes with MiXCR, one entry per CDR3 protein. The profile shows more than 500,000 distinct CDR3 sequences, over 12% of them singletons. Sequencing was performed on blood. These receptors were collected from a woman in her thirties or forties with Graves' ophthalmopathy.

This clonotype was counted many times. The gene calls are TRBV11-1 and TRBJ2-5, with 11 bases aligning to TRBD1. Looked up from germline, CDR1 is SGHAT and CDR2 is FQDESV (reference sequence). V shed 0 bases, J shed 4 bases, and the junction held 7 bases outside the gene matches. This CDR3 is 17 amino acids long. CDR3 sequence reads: CASSLAKDRGRGETQYF. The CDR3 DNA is TGTGCCAGCAGCTTAGCCAAGGACAGGGGGCGAGGAGAGACCCAGTACTTC.

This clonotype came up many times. The CDR3 loop reads CASSAPGPNSGNTIYF. In nucleotides, the CDR3 is TGTGCCAGCAGTGCACCGGGACCGAACTCTGGAAACACCATATATTTT. The V and J genes are TRBV28 and TRBJ1-3; perhaps TRBD1 as D (5 bases). The CDR3 runs 16 residues. V lost 5 bases to trimming and J lost 0 bases, with 14 bases between them. In germline, CDR1 is MDHEN, CDR2 SYDVKM. The variable domain in full, completed from reference TRBV28 and TRBJ1-3, reads DVKVTQSSRYLVKRTGEKVFLECVQDMDHENMFWYRQDPGLGLRLIYFSYDVKMKEKGDIPEGYSVSREKKERFSLILESASTNQTSMYLCASSAPGPNSGNTIYFGEGSWLTVV.

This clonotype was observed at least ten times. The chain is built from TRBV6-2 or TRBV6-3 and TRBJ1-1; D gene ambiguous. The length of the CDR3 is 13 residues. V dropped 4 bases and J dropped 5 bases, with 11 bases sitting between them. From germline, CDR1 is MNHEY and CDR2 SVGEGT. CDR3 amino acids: CASSFPLITEAFF. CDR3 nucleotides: TGTGCCAGCAGTTTCCCCCTTATTACTGAAGCTTTCTTT.

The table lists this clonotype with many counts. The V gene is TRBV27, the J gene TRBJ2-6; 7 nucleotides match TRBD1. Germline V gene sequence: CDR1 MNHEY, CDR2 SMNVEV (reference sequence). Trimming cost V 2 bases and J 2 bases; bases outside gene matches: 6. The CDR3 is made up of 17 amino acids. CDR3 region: CASSLEGAGPGANVLTF. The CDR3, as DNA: TGTGCCAGCAGTTTAGAGGGGGCAGGTCCTGGGGCCAACGTCCTGACTTTC.

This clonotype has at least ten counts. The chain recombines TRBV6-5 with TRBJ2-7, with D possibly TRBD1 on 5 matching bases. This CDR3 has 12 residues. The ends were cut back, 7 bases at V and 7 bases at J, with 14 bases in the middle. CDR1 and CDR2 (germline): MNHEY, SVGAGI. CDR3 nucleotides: TGTGCCAGCAACCCCCCAGGGCAGGAGCAGTACTTC. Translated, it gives CASNPPGQEQYF.

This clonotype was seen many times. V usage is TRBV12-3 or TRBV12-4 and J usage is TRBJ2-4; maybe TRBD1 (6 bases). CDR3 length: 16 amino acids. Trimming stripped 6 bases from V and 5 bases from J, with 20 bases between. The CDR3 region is CASSRGQTGGQNIQYF. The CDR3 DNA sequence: TGTGCCAGCAGCCGCGGACAGACCGGCGGACAAAACATTCAGTACTTC.

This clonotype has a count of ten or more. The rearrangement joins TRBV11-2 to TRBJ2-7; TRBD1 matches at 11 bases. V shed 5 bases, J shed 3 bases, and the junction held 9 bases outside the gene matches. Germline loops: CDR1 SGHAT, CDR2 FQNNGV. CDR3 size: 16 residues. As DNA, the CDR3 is TGTGCCAGCAGCCTCCCCACCGGGACAGGGGGCTACGAGCAGTACTTC. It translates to CASSLPTGTGGYEQYF. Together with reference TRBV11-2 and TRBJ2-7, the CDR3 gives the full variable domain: EAGVAQSPRYKIIEKRQSVAFWCNPISGHATLYWYQQILGQGPKLLIQFQNNGVVDDSQLPKDRFSAERLKGVDSTLKIQPAKLEDSAVYLCASSLPTGTGGYEQYFGPGTRLTVT.

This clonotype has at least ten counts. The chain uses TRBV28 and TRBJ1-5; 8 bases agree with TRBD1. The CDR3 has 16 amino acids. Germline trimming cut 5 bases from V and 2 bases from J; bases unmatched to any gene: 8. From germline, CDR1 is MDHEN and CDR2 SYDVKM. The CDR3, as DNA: TGTGCCAGCAGTCGCACCGGGACAGGTCGCAATCAGCCCCAGCATTTT. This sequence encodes CASSRTGTGRNQPQHF.

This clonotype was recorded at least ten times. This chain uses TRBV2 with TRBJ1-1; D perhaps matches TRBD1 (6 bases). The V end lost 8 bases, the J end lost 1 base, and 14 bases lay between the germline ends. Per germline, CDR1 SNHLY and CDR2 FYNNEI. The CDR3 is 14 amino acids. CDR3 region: CASPRGQTNTEAFF. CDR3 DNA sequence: TGTGCCAGCCCCAGGGGCCAGACGAACACTGAAGCTTTCTTT.